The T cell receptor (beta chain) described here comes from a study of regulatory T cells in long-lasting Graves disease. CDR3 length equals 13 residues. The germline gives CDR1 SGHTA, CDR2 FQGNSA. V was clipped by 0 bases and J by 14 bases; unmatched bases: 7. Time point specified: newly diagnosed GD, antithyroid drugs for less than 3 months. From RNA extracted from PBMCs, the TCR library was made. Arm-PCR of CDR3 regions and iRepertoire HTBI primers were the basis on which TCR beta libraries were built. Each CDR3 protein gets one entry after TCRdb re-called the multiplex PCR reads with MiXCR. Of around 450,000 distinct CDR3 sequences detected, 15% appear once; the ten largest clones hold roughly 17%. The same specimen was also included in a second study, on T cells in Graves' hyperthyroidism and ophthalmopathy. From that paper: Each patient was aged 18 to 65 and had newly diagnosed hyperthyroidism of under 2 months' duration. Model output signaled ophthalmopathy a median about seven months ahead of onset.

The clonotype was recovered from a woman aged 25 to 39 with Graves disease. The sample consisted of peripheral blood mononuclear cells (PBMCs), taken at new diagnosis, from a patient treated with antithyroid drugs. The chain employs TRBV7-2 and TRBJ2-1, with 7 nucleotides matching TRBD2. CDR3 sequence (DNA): TGTGCCAGCAGCTTAGCGGTGGCGGGAGATGAGTTCTTC. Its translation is CASSLAVAGDEFF.